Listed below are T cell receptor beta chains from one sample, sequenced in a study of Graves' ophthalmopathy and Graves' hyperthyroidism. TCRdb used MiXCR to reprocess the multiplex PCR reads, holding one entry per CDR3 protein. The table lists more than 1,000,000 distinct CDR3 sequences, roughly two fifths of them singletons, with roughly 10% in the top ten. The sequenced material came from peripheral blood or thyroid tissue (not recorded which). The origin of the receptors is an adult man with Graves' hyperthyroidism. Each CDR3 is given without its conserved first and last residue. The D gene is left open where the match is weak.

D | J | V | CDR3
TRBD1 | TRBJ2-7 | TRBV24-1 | ATSDSGQGAYEQY
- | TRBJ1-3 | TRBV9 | ASSIRDGDSGNTIY
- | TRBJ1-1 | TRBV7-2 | ASSPPSGSPGNTEAF
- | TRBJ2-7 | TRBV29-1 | SARGPRSYEQY
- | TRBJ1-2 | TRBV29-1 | SVAEGNYGYT
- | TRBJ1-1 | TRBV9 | ASSVYTGRGTEAF
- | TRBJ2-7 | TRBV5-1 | ASSPFLEHEQY
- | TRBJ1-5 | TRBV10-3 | ASSPPWSVGTQPQH
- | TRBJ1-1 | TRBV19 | ASSSGRWGLNTEAF
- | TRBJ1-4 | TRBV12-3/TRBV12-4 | ASSFMGRSSEKLF
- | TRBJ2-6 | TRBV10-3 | AVGYLGPGNLT
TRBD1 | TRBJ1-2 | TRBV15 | ATSSEGAGGYT
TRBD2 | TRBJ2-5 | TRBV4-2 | ASSQELAGTLG
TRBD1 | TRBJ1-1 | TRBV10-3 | AIRGDRGRNTEAF
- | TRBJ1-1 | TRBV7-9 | ASSDTTLNTEAF
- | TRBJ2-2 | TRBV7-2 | ASSLVPWGMILRELF
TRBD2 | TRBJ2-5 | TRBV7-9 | ASSLFYPRTSGDQETQY
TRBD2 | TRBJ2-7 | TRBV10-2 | ASTDASGRRSS
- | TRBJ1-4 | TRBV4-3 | ASSRGRSTNEKLF
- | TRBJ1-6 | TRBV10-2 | ASSDSGQASPLH
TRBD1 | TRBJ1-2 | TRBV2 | ASSETGTGSYGYT
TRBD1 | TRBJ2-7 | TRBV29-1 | SVGSTGTGYEQY
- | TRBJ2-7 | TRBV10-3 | ATLDSNPYEQY
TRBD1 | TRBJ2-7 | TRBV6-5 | ASSSQSPGTGSTEQY
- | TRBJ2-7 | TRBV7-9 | ASRSQWSSYEQY
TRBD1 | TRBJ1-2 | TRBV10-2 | ASSEPDRGPGYT
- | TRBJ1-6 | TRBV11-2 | ASSFGENSPLH
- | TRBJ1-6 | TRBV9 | ASCRTPHNSPLH
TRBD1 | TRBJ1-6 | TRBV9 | ASSVGQGAGSPLH
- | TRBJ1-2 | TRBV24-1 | ATSDTDDYGYT
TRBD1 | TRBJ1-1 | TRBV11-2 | ACSVGQGTEAF
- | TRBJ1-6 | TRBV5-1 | ASSLDLGSSPLH
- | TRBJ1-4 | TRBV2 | ASRTAATNEKLF
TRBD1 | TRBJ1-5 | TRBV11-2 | ASSSGGGYQETQH
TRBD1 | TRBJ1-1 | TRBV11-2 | ASSPRQGSTEAF
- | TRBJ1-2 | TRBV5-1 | ASSLAAGYGYT
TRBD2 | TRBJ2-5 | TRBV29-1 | SVVGGPGETQY
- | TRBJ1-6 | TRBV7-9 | ASSLAGRYLH
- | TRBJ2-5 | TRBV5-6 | ASGGFQETQY
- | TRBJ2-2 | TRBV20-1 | SARDLFGGTGELF
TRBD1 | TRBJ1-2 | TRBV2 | ASTRQGNLEGYT
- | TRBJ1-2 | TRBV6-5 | ASSYSRTSNYGYT
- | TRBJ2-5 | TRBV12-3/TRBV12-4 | ASSFKAAYQETQY
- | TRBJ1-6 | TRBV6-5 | ASRRGSYNSPLH
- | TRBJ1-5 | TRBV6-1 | ASMEFNSQPQH
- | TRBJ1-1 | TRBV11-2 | ASSHNREAGTEAF
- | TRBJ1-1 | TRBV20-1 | RLARGMNTEAF
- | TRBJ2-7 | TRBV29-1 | SVEDSMAGYEQY
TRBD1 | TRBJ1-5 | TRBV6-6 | ASSKQGRSQPQH
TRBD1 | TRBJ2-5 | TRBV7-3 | ASSGTGGLETQY
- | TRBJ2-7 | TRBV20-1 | SARKGLSSYEQY
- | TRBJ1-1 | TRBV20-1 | SARDAAEGVAF
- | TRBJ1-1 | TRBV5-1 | ASSLYSGSYNEQF
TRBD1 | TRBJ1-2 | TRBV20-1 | SATGQGRDYGYT
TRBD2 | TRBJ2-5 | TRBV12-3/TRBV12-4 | ASSSPGLAGVETQY
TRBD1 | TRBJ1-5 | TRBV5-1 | ASSTTGEDQPQH
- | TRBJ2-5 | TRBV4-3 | ASSQVPSVQETQY
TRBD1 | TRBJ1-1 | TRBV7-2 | ASSTIPDRGNTEAF
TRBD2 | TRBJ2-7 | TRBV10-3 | ASSSGLAEQIYEQY
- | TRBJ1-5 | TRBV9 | ARLGVGNQPQH